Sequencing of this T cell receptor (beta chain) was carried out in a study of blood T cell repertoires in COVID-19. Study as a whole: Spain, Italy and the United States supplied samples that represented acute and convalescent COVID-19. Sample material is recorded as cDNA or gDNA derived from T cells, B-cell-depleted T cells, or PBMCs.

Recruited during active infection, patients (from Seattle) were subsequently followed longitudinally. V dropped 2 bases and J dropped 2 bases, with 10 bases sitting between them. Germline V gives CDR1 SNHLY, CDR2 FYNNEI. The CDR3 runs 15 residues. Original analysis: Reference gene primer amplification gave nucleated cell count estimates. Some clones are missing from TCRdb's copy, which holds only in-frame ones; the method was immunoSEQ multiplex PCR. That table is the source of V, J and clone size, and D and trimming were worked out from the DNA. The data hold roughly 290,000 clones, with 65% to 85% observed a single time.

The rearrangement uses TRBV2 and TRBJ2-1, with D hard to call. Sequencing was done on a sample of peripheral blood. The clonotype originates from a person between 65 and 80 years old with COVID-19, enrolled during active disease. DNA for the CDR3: TGTGCCAGCAGTGAAATCGGCGGAGCCTACAATGAGCAGTTCTTC. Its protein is CASSEIGGAYNEQFF.